The source of this T cell receptor (beta chain) is a study of blood T cell repertoires in COVID-19. Background on the study: T cells, B-cell-depleted T cells, or PBMCs supplied cDNA or gDNA.

Germline CDR1 is MNHEY and CDR2 is SVGAGI. J was trimmed by 7 bases and V by 5 bases; bases with no gene match: 7. The CDR3 contains 14 residues. Produced via immunoSEQ multiplex PCR; TCRdb's table is partial and in-frame only. The sample holds around 200,000 clones, about 88% seen once. This clonotype was sampled from a man aged 25 to 40 with acute or convalescent COVID-19. Sequenced input: peripheral blood. V usage is TRBV6-5 and J usage is TRBJ2-7; 11 nucleotides agree with TRBD1. The DNA for the CDR3 is TGTGCCAGCAGTAGGGGACAGGGGGGTTGGGAGCAGTACTTC. It codes for CASSRGQGGWEQYF.